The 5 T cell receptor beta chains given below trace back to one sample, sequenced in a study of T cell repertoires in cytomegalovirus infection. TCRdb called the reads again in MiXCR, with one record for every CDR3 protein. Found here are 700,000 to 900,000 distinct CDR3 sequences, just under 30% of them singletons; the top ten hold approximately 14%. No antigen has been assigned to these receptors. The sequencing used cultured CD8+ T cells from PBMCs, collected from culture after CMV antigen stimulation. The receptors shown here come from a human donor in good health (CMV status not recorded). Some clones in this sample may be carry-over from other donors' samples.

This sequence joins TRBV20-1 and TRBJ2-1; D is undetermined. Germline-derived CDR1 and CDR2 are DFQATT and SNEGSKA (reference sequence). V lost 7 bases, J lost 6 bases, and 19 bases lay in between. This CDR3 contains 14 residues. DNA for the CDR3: TGCAGTGTTGCATTATTTGGGCCACCCAATGAGCAGTTCTTC. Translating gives CSVALFGPPNEQFF.

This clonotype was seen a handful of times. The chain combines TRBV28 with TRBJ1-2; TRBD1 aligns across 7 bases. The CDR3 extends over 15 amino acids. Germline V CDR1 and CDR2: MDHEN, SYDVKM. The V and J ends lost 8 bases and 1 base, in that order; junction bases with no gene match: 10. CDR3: CASGHGTAINYGYTF. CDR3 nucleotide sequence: TGTGCCAGCGGACACGGGACAGCCATTAACTATGGCTACACCTTC.

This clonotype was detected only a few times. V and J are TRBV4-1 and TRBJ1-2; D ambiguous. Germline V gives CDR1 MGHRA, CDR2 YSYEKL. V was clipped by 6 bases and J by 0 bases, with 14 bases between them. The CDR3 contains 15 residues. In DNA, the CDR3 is TGCGCCAGCAGGGTGAACAGCGAAGCTAACTATGGCTACACCTTC. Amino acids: CASRVNSEANYGYTF.

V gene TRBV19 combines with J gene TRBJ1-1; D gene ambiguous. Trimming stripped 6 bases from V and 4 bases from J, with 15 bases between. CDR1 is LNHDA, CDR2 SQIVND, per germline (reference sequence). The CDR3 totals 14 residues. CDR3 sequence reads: CASRVGVFFTEAFF. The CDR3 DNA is TGTGCCAGTAGAGTTGGGGTTTTTTTCACTGAAGCTTTCTTT. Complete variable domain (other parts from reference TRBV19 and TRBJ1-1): DGGITQSPKYLFRKEGQNVTLSCEQNLNHDAMYWYRQDPGQGLRLIYYSQIVNDFQKGDIAEGYSVSREKKESFPLTVTSAQKNPTAFYLCASRVGVFFTEAFFGQGTRLTVV.

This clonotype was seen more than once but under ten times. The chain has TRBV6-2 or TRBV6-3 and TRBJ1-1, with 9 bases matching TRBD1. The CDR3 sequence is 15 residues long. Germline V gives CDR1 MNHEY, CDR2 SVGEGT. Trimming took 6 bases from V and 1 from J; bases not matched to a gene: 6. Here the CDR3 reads CASRLTGGANTEAFF. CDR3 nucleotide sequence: TGTGCCAGCAGGCTCACAGGGGGCGCGAACACTGAAGCTTTCTTT.